Sequencing of this T cell receptor (beta chain) was carried out in a study of vaccination and CD4 T cells after COVID-19. Study as a whole: Recovered patients in the cohort numbered six men and four women, two of them Hispanic. Two-dose vaccination with either BNT162b2 or mRNA-1273 was given to participants.

Notes on the study in general: There was no significant change from approximately 23 to 38 median reactive clonotypes.

Regarding treatment: approximately 11-day PBMC culture with coronavirus spike peptide pools or control peptides (ViraFEST assay). IL-2 (around 10 IU/ml) and peptide pools (around 10 ug/ml) were added to cultures of approximately 2 million PBMCs per well. Cultured CD4+ T-cell DNA underwent Oncomine TCR Beta short-read sequencing. TCRdb itself ran the PCR reads through MiXCR, one entry per CDR3 protein. Here the sample spans 10,000 to 15,000 distinct CDR3 sequences, less than 80% being singletons. With respect to this clonotype: Its antigen is unidentified.

V lost 4 bases and J 3 bases, leaving 13 bases between the germline ends. This CDR3 region has 16 residues. Germline V gene sequence: CDR1 MNHEY, CDR2 SMNVEV (reference sequence). The sample comprised CD4+ T cells from blood, cultured in vitro. This TCR was recovered from a human donor who had recovered from COVID-19. The rearrangement joins TRBV27 to TRBJ1-6; no clear D. The CDR3 nucleotides are TGTGCCAGCAGTTCCCTACAGAGTTACTATAATTCACCCCTCCACTTT. It translates to CASSSLQSYYNSPLHF.